This T cell receptor (beta chain) was found in a study of T-cell reconstitution after alpha-beta-depleted transplantation in children. Study observations and caveats: At around two months after transplant, the alpha-beta T cells were reportedly derived from several hundred expanded clones that came from non-depleted graft cells. Newly produced T cells mostly accounted for T-cell counts and diversity one year post-transplant. Surviving thymic progenitors and recipient T cells were the source of high TCRbeta diversity at day 60 in some patients.

Library preparation (for TCRbeta) was performed with unique molecular identifiers. One entry per CDR3 protein, called by TCRdb with MiXCR from the PCR reads. This sample has hundreds of thousands of distinct CDR3 sequences, with around 13% found just once. The table lists this clonotype with many counts. What it binds is unknown. The CDR3 length is 14 residues. The germline gives CDR1 SGHDN, CDR2 FVKESK. Trimming stripped 3 bases from V and 1 base from J, with 8 bases between. This TCR was recovered from a girl aged 2 to 9 with congenital amegakaryocytic thrombocytopenia, due to receive a stem cell transplant. This chain joins TRBV14 and TRBJ2-3, with D possibly TRBD1 on 6 matching bases. The sequencing here drew on PBMCs, taken before TCRalphabeta/CD19-depleted stem cell transplant. DNA for the CDR3: TGTGCCAGCAGCCAGACAGGCCGCACAGATACGCAGTATTTT. Encoded protein: CASSQTGRTDTQYF.